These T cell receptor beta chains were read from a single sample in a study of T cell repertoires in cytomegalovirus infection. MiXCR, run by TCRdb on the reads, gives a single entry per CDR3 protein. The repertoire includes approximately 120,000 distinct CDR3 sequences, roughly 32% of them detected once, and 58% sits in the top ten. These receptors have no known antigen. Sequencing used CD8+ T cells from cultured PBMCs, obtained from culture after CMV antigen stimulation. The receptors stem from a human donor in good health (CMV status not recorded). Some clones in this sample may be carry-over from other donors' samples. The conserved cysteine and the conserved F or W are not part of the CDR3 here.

CDR3aa: SATGASSSYNEQF
v_gene: TRBV20-1
j_gene: TRBJ2-1

CDR3aa: ASTPQMGATEAF
v_gene: TRBV12-3/TRBV12-4
j_gene: TRBJ1-1

CDR3aa: ASSEPGAGQGSGYT
v_gene: TRBV6-1
j_gene: TRBJ1-2

CDR3aa: ASSPGQDIAEAF
v_gene: TRBV19
j_gene: TRBJ1-1

CDR3aa: ASRGGHQYSGANVLT
v_gene: TRBV6-1
j_gene: TRBJ2-6

CDR3aa: ASSQEGIAGIYEQY
v_gene: TRBV3-1
j_gene: TRBJ2-7

CDR3aa: ASRHGHNEQF
v_gene: TRBV12-3/TRBV12-4
j_gene: TRBJ2-1

CDR3aa: ASSLDTRHNYGYT
v_gene: TRBV5-1
j_gene: TRBJ1-2

CDR3aa: ASRFEQSPEEKLF
v_gene: TRBV7-6
j_gene: TRBJ1-4

CDR3aa: ASSQDLEGNYGYT
v_gene: TRBV4-3
j_gene: TRBJ1-2

CDR3aa: ASSSDRGRKGNEQF
v_gene: TRBV7-8
j_gene: TRBJ2-1

CDR3aa: ASSLGGNGNEQF
v_gene: TRBV11-2
j_gene: TRBJ2-1

CDR3aa: ASSSVGAGAHEQY
v_gene: TRBV4-1
j_gene: TRBJ2-7

CDR3aa: ASSWTGTGRNPPYEQY
v_gene: TRBV27
j_gene: TRBJ2-7

CDR3aa: ASSNPTDWSTTEAF
v_gene: TRBV6-6
j_gene: TRBJ1-1

CDR3aa: ASSPLSGTIAYEQY
v_gene: TRBV7-8
j_gene: TRBJ2-7

CDR3aa: ASSRFDQASTDTQY
v_gene: TRBV4-3
j_gene: TRBJ2-3

CDR3aa: ASSPMTSGGKETQY
v_gene: TRBV27
j_gene: TRBJ2-5

CDR3aa: ASSLLGTELDEQY
v_gene: TRBV5-1
j_gene: TRBJ2-7

CDR3aa: ASRDDRGEQF
v_gene: TRBV12-3/TRBV12-4
j_gene: TRBJ2-1

CDR3aa: ASSYSLGTEAF
v_gene: TRBV6-2/TRBV6-3
j_gene: TRBJ1-1

CDR3aa: ASRVRGDRPTNEKLF
v_gene: TRBV2
j_gene: TRBJ1-4

CDR3aa: ASSPSHYEQY
v_gene: TRBV7-9
j_gene: TRBJ2-7

CDR3aa: ASRDGGYGYT
v_gene: TRBV27
j_gene: TRBJ1-2